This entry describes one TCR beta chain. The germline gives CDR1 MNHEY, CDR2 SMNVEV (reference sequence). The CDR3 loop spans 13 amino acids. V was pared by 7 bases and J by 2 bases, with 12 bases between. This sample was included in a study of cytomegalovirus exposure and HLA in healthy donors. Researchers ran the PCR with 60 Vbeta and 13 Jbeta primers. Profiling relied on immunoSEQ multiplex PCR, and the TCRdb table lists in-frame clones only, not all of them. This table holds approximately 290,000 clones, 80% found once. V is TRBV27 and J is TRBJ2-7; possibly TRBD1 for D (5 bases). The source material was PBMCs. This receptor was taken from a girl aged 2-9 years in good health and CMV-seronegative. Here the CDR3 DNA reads TGTGCCAGCATAGGTGACAGCACCTACGAGCAGTACTTC. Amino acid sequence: CASIGDSTYEQYF.